This T cell receptor (beta chain) was found in a study of T cells in localized non-small cell lung cancer. General study findings and limits: Uninvolved adjacent lung showed higher T cell clonality than tumor.

Worth noting for this clone: Its target is not known.

The data were produced by immunoSEQ multiplex PCR, yet TCRdb's version contains in-frame clones alone and is incomplete. The data show some 10,000 clones, approximately 84% seen once. In germline, CDR1 is MNHNY, CDR2 SVGAGI (reference sequence). V was clipped by 2 bases and J by 3 bases, with 5 bases between them. The CDR3 totals 13 residues. The chain carries TRBV6-6 and TRBJ2-1; D remains ambiguous. The sequences come from peripheral blood, collected before any cancer treatment. This TCR was sampled from an older male donor with stage III lung adenocarcinoma. CDR3 nucleotide sequence: TGTGCCAGCAGTTACGGGATCTACAATGAGCAGTTCTTC. The encoded protein is CASSYGIYNEQFF.